The 27 T cell receptor beta chains below were found in one sample sequenced in a study of CD8 T cells in ankylosing spondylitis. TCRdb called the 5' RACE reads again in MiXCR, with one record for every CDR3 protein. This sample has some 120,000 distinct CDR3 sequences; 6% to 8.5% occur once, and the top ten carry 9% to 15%. Material for sequencing was blood, either unsorted or a sorted T cell fraction (not recorded which). The receptors come from a male donor with ankylosing spondylitis or in good health (not recorded which).

This clonotype has at least ten counts. The rearrangement joins TRBV20-1 to TRBJ1-4; TRBD1 aligns across 9 bases. Per the germline V gene, CDR1 is DFQATT and CDR2 is SNEGSKA (reference sequence). Trimming removed 0 bases from V and 5 bases from J; junction bases left unmatched: 4. This CDR3 region has 15 residues. CDR3 sequence (DNA): TGCAGTGCTAGAGAGTGGACAGGGGTGAATGAAAAACTGTTTTTT. This sequence encodes CSAREWTGVNEKLFF.

This clonotype was found many times. The J gene is TRBJ2-5, the V gene TRBV29-1; D uncertain. The germline CDR1 and CDR2 sequences are SQVTM and ANQGSEA. The CDR3 loop spans 11 amino acids. Trimming shortened V by 1 base and J by 4 bases, and 4 bases separated the two germline ends. CDR3 loop: CSVEGGETQYF. CDR3 DNA: TGCAGCGTTGAAGGGGGAGAGACCCAGTACTTC.

This clonotype was detected ten times or more. The chain links TRBV20-1 to TRBJ2-7, with TRBD2 matching over 7 bases. The CDR3 spans 14 residues. Germline loops: CDR1 DFQATT, CDR2 SNEGSKA (reference sequence). V was clipped by 4 bases and J by 3 bases; unmatched bases: 9. The CDR3 is CSATLPRESYEQYF. In nucleotides, the CDR3 is TGCAGTGCTACCCTCCCGCGGGAGAGCTACGAGCAGTACTTC.

This clonotype was recorded a few times. The rearrangement joins TRBV20-1 to TRBJ2-7; D uncertain. Germline assignment: CDR1 DFQATT and CDR2 SNEGSKA (reference sequence). This CDR3 contains 13 residues. V lost 5 bases, J lost 1 base, and 12 bases lay in between. The DNA of the CDR3 is TGCAGTGCTCCAATCCCGGGTTCCTACGAGCAGTACTTC. This encodes CSAPIPGSYEQYF.

This clonotype is a singleton in its sample. V is TRBV12-5 and J is TRBJ2-4; D may correspond to TRBD1 or TRBD2 (5 bases each). V lost 1 base, J lost 3 bases, and 10 bases lay in between. Germline assignment: CDR1 LGHNT and CDR2 FRNRAP. The CDR3 runs 15 residues. The CDR3 sequence: CASGLAGRRKNIQYF. The CDR3 bases are TGTGCTAGTGGTTTGGCGGGACGGCGCAAAAACATTCAGTACTTC.

This clonotype came up many times. This chain uses TRBV18 with TRBJ2-2, with D maybe TRBD2 (5 bases). The CDR3 is 15 amino acids. The germline V gene encodes CDR1 KGHSH and CDR2 LQKENI. V shed 4 bases and J shed 3 bases, with 12 bases lying between them. CDR3 in DNA: TGTGCCAGCTCACAAACCGGGAAGCACACCGGGGAGCTGTTTTTT. Protein sequence: CASSQTGKHTGELFF.

There are many counts of this clonotype. The chain joins TRBV14 to TRBJ2-5; unclear D gene. Germline V CDR1 and CDR2: SGHDN, FVKESK. The CDR3 has 15 residues. Between the trimmed V and J ends, which lost 4 bases and 5 bases, there was a span of 17 bases. The CDR3 DNA sequence: TGTGCCAGCAGCCTCAACGACGTTAGGATCGAGACCCAGTACTTC. Its translation: CASSLNDVRIETQYF.

The V and J genes are TRBV5-1 and TRBJ1-1, with 7 nucleotides matching TRBD1. The length of the CDR3 is 14 residues. V trimming: 4 bases; J trimming: 4 bases; junction bases outside the gene matches: 7. Germline CDR1 reads SGHRS; CDR2 reads YFSETQ. DNA for the CDR3: TGCGCCAGCAGCCAGATACAGGGGCGCACTGAAGCTTTCTTT. Protein: CASSQIQGRTEAFF.

This clonotype was counted many times. The CDR3 bases are TGCGCCAGCAGCTGGGACAGCTACGAGCAGTACTTC. Its protein product is CASSWDSYEQYF. The V call is TRBV5-1, the J call TRBJ2-7; 7 bases line up with TRBD1. There are 12 residues in the CDR3. Germline loops: CDR1 SGHRS, CDR2 YFSETQ. V lost 3 bases, J lost 3 bases, and 0 bases stayed unmatched.

Ten or more counts support this clonotype. The rearrangement joins TRBV5-1 to TRBJ2-1; tentatively, D is TRBD1 or TRBD2 (7 bases each). The length of the CDR3 is 16 residues. Germline V lookup: CDR1 SGHRS, CDR2 YFSETQ. V gave up 4 bases and J gave up 3 bases, with 17 bases separating them. This chain's CDR3 is CASSGGEGAVYNEQFF. DNA of the CDR3: TGCGCCAGCAGCGGCGGGGAGGGGGCCGTCTACAATGAGCAGTTCTTC.

This clonotype has at least ten counts. J is TRBJ2-2 and V is TRBV24-1; D remains ambiguous. V lost 2 bases, J lost 6 bases, and 12 bases lay in between. The germline gives CDR1 KGHDR, CDR2 SFDVKD. The CDR3 consists of 15 residues. CDR3 DNA: TGTGCCACCAGTGATTCGGCTAGTTGGGCCGGGGAGCTGTTTTTT. It translates to CATSDSASWAGELFF.

This clonotype was seen many times. The rearrangement links TRBV7-8 to TRBJ1-2; no reliable D call. Germline lookup yields CDR1 SGHVS and CDR2 FQNEAQ. The CDR3 has 12 residues. V lost 5 bases and J lost 2, with 6 bases in between. Here the CDR3 DNA reads TGTGCCAGCAGCGGGCGAAACTATGGCTACACCTTC. This encodes CASSGRNYGYTF.

This clonotype was observed once. The chain has TRBV20-1 and TRBJ2-1; 11 bases are a match to TRBD2. With 5 bases clipped from V and 0 bases from J, the junction kept 15 bases outside the gene matches. This CDR3 comprises 19 residues. Germline CDR1 is DFQATT and CDR2 is SNEGSKA (reference sequence). The CDR3: CSAQSPSGGSKGSYNEQFF. DNA of the CDR3: TGCAGTGCTCAATCTCCTAGCGGGGGGTCGAAAGGCTCCTACAATGAGCAGTTCTTC.

This clonotype was detected many times. The chain has TRBV5-1 and TRBJ2-3; TRBD1 matches 7 bases. The ends lost 0 bases at V and 1 base at J; junction bases unmatched: 8. CDR3 length equals 17 residues. The germline V gene has CDR1 SGHRS and CDR2 YFSETQ. Written as DNA, the CDR3 is TGCGCCAGCAGCTTGGCCTCGGGACAGCAAGGCACAGATACGCAGTATTTT. Encoded protein: CASSLASGQQGTDTQYF.

This clonotype showed up many times. The chain links TRBV6-5 to TRBJ2-1; TRBD2 agrees at 9 bases. Germline loops: CDR1 MNHEY, CDR2 SVGAGI. Unmatched junction bases numbered 2, after V lost 3 bases and J lost 5 bases. The CDR3 sequence is 14 residues long. The CDR3 region is CASSYAGGDNEQFF. The CDR3 bases are TGTGCCAGCAGTTATGCGGGAGGGGACAATGAGCAGTTCTTC.

The chain carries TRBV30 and TRBJ1-4; the D is unclear. V gave up 3 bases and J gave up 0 bases, with 8 bases separating them. The germline gives CDR1 GTSNPN, CDR2 SVGIG (reference sequence). There are 14 residues in the CDR3. The chain's CDR3 is CAWSLDATNEKLFF. CDR3 DNA sequence: TGTGCCTGGAGCCTGGATGCAACTAATGAAAAACTGTTTTTT.

The sample holds many counts of this clonotype. The chain links TRBV5-6 to TRBJ1-2; maybe TRBD1 (6 bases). CDR3 length equals 15 residues. Looked up from germline, CDR1 is SGHDT and CDR2 is YYEEEE. Trimming took off 4 bases at V and 7 bases at J, with 20 bases between the two ends. CDR3 loop: CASSAFFTGLPGYTF. The CDR3 nucleotides are TGTGCCAGCAGCGCATTCTTTACAGGGCTTCCTGGCTACACCTTC.

This clonotype was recorded many times. The chain carries TRBV15 and TRBJ2-1; 8 bases fit TRBD1. The germline V gene has CDR1 LNHNV and CDR2 YYDKDF (reference sequence). The CDR3 has 15 amino acids. Trimming removed 0 bases from V and 9 bases from J; junction bases left unmatched: 7. This CDR3 reads CATSRDYQGASEQFF. For the CDR3, the DNA is TGTGCCACCAGCAGAGATTACCAGGGGGCTAGTGAGCAGTTCTTC.

This clonotype has at least ten counts. The J gene is TRBJ2-4, the V gene TRBV20-1; the D gene is possibly TRBD1 (6 bases). V was clipped by 0 bases and J by 6 bases, with 12 bases between them. Germline loops: CDR1 DFQATT, CDR2 SNEGSKA (reference sequence). CDR3 length: 14 residues. CDR3 sequence: CSAREQGPGNIQYF. Written as DNA, the CDR3 is TGCAGTGCTAGAGAACAGGGTCCGGGAAACATTCAGTACTTC.

This sequence joins TRBV20-1 and TRBJ2-1; 11 bases align to TRBD2. The CDR3 length is 19 residues. Per the germline V gene, CDR1 is DFQATT and CDR2 is SNEGSKA (reference sequence). The CDR3 loop is CRGKAPGLAGGSSYNEQFF. The DNA for the CDR3 is TGCAGGGGCAAGGCTCCGGGGCTAGCGGGAGGTAGCTCCTACAATGAGCAGTTCTTC.

This clonotype showed up many times. J is TRBJ2-3 and V is TRBV15; D is unresolved. The length of the CDR3 is 15 residues. The V end was cut by 3 bases, the J end by 2 bases, with 12 bases between. CDR1 and CDR2 from the germline V gene are LNHNV and YYDKDF (reference sequence). Written as DNA, the CDR3 is TGTGCCACCAGCAGTACAGACGGAGCCACAGATACGCAGTATTTT. This translates into CATSSTDGATDTQYF.

V and J are TRBV5-6 and TRBJ2-7, with TRBD2 matching 8 bases. CDR1 is SGHDT and CDR2 is YYEEEE in the germline V gene. This CDR3 is 14 amino acids long. The ends lost 0 bases at V and 6 bases at J; junction bases unmatched: 5. CDR3 amino acids: CASSLDSGMSEQYF. The CDR3 DNA is TGTGCCAGCAGCTTGGATAGCGGGATGAGCGAGCAGTACTTC.

This clonotype was recorded many times. V and J are TRBV5-5 and TRBJ2-7; 7 bases line up with TRBD1. The CDR3 covers 14 residues. Germline assignment: CDR1 SGHKS and CDR2 YYEKEE (reference sequence). The ends lost 0 bases at V and 3 bases at J; junction bases unmatched: 3. This chain's CDR3 is CASSLGQGFYEQYF. CDR3 DNA: TGTGCCAGCAGCTTGGGACAGGGTTTCTACGAGCAGTACTTC.

This clonotype was observed many times. The CDR3 bases are TGTGCCAGCAGCCTGTCTACAGGGAGGGATCATTATGGCTACACCTTC. Its protein is CASSLSTGRDHYGYTF. The chain joins TRBV7-3 to TRBJ1-2, with D possibly TRBD1 on 6 matching bases. V lost 5 bases and J lost 5, with 21 bases in between. Germline CDR1 is SGHTA and CDR2 is FQGTGA. The CDR3 covers 16 residues.

The sample holds many counts of this clonotype. The chain has TRBV20-1 and TRBJ2-7, with 9 nucleotides matching TRBD2. Per germline, CDR1 DFQATT and CDR2 SNEGSKA (reference sequence). Losses at the gene ends were 5 bases for V and 2 bases for J; bases not matched to a gene: 10. CDR3 length equals 15 residues. CDR3 bases: TGCAGTGCTCTCGGTGCTAGCGGGATAACCTACGAGCAGTACTTC. It codes for CSALGASGITYEQYF.

Ten or more counts support this clonotype. The chain couples TRBV5-1 to TRBJ2-1; 12 bases are a match to TRBD2. The CDR3 has 16 residues. Trimming cost V 2 bases and J 10 bases; bases outside gene matches: 10. Germline CDR1 SGHRS, CDR2 YFSETQ. CDR3 residues: CASSFTSGGKQGEQFF. Written as DNA, the CDR3 is TGCGCCAGCAGCTTCACTAGCGGGGGGAAACAGGGGGAGCAGTTCTTC.

This clonotype was seen repeatedly, ten times or more. The CDR3 region has the DNA TGTGCCAGCTCACCACCGGGAGTAGGCAGAGGGGCAGATACGCAGTATTTT. Its translation is CASSPPGVGRGADTQYF. The V gene is TRBV18, the J gene TRBJ2-3; the D gene could be TRBD1 or TRBD2 (5 bases each). Per germline, CDR1 KGHSH and CDR2 LQKENI. This CDR3 region has 17 residues. V was cut by 0 bases and J by 4 bases, with 17 bases left in between.